The rows below give T cell receptor beta chains drawn from one sample of a study of PD-1 blockade in classical Hodgkin lymphoma. TCRdb keeps only in-frame clones here, not all; method: immunoSEQ multiplex PCR. The data hold tens of thousands of clones, with roughly 80% observed a single time. Specimen: peripheral blood mononuclear cells (PBMCs), collected before the second cycle of nivolumab. The receptors derive from a human donor with classical Hodgkin lymphoma. Both conserved end residues are part of each CDR3. D genes are given only for firm matches. Expanded clones are given a class, and other clones once, few, many or no size at all.

v_call: TRBV5-1; d_call: TRBD2; j_call: TRBJ2-1; clone_size: once; cdr3_aa: CASSSSWTSGGNEQFF; cdr3_nt: TGCGCCAGCAGCTCGTCCTGGACTAGCGGGGGGAATGAGCAGTTCTTC
v_call: TRBV6-1; d_call: TRBD1; j_call: TRBJ1-2; clone_size: NA; cdr3_aa: CASSEDRGTWYGYTF; cdr3_nt: TGTGCCAGCAGTGAGGACAGGGGAACATGGTATGGCTACACCTTC
v_call: TRBV10-3; d_call: NA; j_call: TRBJ1-4; clone_size: NA; cdr3_aa: CATSGDGSNEKLFF; cdr3_nt: TGTGCCACGTCGGGGGACGGGTCGAATGAAAAACTGTTTTTT
v_call: TRBV29-1; d_call: NA; j_call: TRBJ2-2; clone_size: NA; cdr3_aa: CSVEDLQDTGELFF; cdr3_nt: TGCAGCGTTGAAGATCTGCAGGATACCGGGGAGCTGTTTTTT
v_call: TRBV7-6; d_call: NA; j_call: TRBJ2-5; clone_size: NA; cdr3_aa: CASSLAALGRGPPKETQYF; cdr3_nt: TGTGCCAGCAGCTTAGCTGCTTTAGGGCGGGGGCCACCGAAAGAGACCCAGTACTTC
v_call: TRBV29-1; d_call: TRBD2; j_call: TRBJ2-1; clone_size: NA; cdr3_aa: CSVEFLAGGNNEQFF; cdr3_nt: TGCAGCGTCGAATTCCTAGCGGGGGGTAACAATGAGCAGTTCTTC
v_call: TRBV5-1; d_call: NA; j_call: TRBJ2-1; clone_size: NA; cdr3_aa: CASSFQGTLSNEQFF; cdr3_nt: TGCGCCAGCAGCTTCCAGGGGACCCTCTCCAATGAGCAGTTCTTC
v_call: TRBV7-6; d_call: NA; j_call: TRBJ1-1; clone_size: NA; cdr3_aa: CASSLLQGTEAFF; cdr3_nt: TGTGCCAGCAGCCTTCTACAGGGAACTGAAGCTTTCTTT
v_call: TRBV2; d_call: NA; j_call: TRBJ2-6; clone_size: NA; cdr3_aa: CAVRRGGPGANVLTF; cdr3_nt: TGTGCCGTCCGAAGGGGGGGACCTGGGGCCAACGTCCTGACTTTC
v_call: TRBV27; d_call: NA; j_call: TRBJ2-1; clone_size: NA; cdr3_aa: CASSPGITDDEQFF; cdr3_nt: TGTGCCAGCAGTCCCGGGATCACAGACGATGAGCAGTTCTTC
v_call: TRBV5-8; d_call: TRBD1; j_call: TRBJ2-1; clone_size: NA; cdr3_aa: CASSLGTGSYNEQFF; cdr3_nt: TGTGCCAGCAGCTTGGGGACAGGGTCCTACAATGAGCAGTTCTTC
v_call: TRBV6-5; d_call: NA; j_call: TRBJ1-2; clone_size: NA; cdr3_aa: CASSYSRGDGYTF; cdr3_nt: TGTGCCAGCAGTTACTCGCGAGGGGATGGCTACACCTTC
v_call: TRBV5-6; d_call: NA; j_call: TRBJ1-5; clone_size: NA; cdr3_aa: CASSSNSLRLTSNQPQHF; cdr3_nt: TGTGCCAGCAGCTCCAATAGCCTTCGACTGACTAGCAATCAGCCCCAGCATTTT
v_call: TRBV6-1; d_call: TRBD1; j_call: TRBJ1-1; clone_size: NA; cdr3_aa: CASRFRQGLREAFF; cdr3_nt: TGTGCCAGCAGGTTCCGACAGGGACTACGTGAAGCTTTCTTT
v_call: TRBV6-1; d_call: TRBD2; j_call: TRBJ2-7; clone_size: NA; cdr3_aa: CALRPKRGRNEQYF; cdr3_nt: TGTGCGCTGAGACCTAAGCGGGGGAGAAACGAGCAGTACTTC
v_call: TRBV4-2; d_call: TRBD1; j_call: TRBJ1-2; clone_size: once; cdr3_aa: CASSQSTGGNGYTF; cdr3_nt: TGTGCCAGCAGCCAAAGTACAGGGGGTAACGGCTACACCTTC
v_call: TRBV7-2; d_call: NA; j_call: TRBJ1-3; clone_size: NA; cdr3_aa: CASSLGRYRANTGNTIYF; cdr3_nt: TGTGCCAGCAGCTTAGGACGCTACAGGGCCAATACTGGAAACACCATATATTTT
v_call: TRBV10-3; d_call: NA; j_call: TRBJ1-5; clone_size: NA; cdr3_aa: CAISGNRETPQHF; cdr3_nt: TGTGCCATCAGTGGTAACAGAGAAACGCCCCAGCATTTT
v_call: TRBV5-6; d_call: NA; j_call: TRBJ1-6; clone_size: few; cdr3_aa: CASSFDRSKNSPLHF; cdr3_nt: TGTGCCAGCAGCTTTGACAGGTCTAAGAATTCACCCCTCCACTTT
v_call: TRBV7-2; d_call: TRBD2; j_call: TRBJ2-3; clone_size: NA; cdr3_aa: CASSAWTSATDTQYF; cdr3_nt: TGTGCCAGCAGCGCGTGGACTAGCGCGACAGATACGCAGTATTTT
v_call: TRBV29-1; d_call: TRBD2; j_call: TRBJ2-7; clone_size: NA; cdr3_aa: CSVEAAGGFYEQYF; cdr3_nt: TGCAGCGTTGAAGCGGCGGGGGGATTCTACGAGCAGTACTTC
v_call: TRBV4-3; d_call: NA; j_call: TRBJ2-6; clone_size: NA; cdr3_aa: CASSQDDSSGANVLTF; cdr3_nt: TGCGCCAGCAGCCAAGACGACAGCTCTGGGGCCAACGTCCTGACTTTC
v_call: TRBV19; d_call: TRBD1; j_call: TRBJ2-7; clone_size: NA; cdr3_aa: CASSNYRGSYEQYF; cdr3_nt: TGTGCCAGTAGCAATTACAGGGGCTCCTACGAGCAGTACTTC
v_call: TRBV19; d_call: TRBD1; j_call: TRBJ2-1; clone_size: NA; cdr3_aa: CASSPRGQGAYNEQFF; cdr3_nt: TGTGCCAGTAGCCCAAGGGGACAGGGGGCCTACAATGAGCAGTTCTTC
v_call: TRBV7-3; d_call: NA; j_call: TRBJ1-2; clone_size: NA; cdr3_aa: CASSPGGSYGYTF; cdr3_nt: TGTGCCAGCAGCCCTGGGGGGAGCTATGGCTACACCTTC
v_call: TRBV2; d_call: NA; j_call: TRBJ2-3; clone_size: NA; cdr3_aa: CASSELKTARSDTQYF; cdr3_nt: TGTGCCAGCAGTGAGTTGAAGACCGCTCGTTCTGATACGCAGTATTTT
v_call: TRBV19; d_call: NA; j_call: TRBJ1-5; clone_size: NA; cdr3_aa: CASRAGQNQPQHF; cdr3_nt: TGTGCCAGTAGGGCAGGGCAGAACCAGCCCCAGCATTTT
v_call: TRBV2; d_call: TRBD1; j_call: TRBJ1-6; clone_size: NA; cdr3_aa: CASSETGGSHSPLHF; cdr3_nt: TGTGCCAGCAGCGAAACAGGGGGATCCCATTCACCCCTCCACTTT
v_call: TRBV25-1; d_call: NA; j_call: TRBJ2-7; clone_size: NA; cdr3_aa: CASSEWGSLYEQYF; cdr3_nt: TGTGCCAGCAGTGAATGGGGCAGCCTATACGAGCAGTACTTC
v_call: TRBV6-1; d_call: NA; j_call: TRBJ1-5; clone_size: few; cdr3_aa: CASSDTGRNQPQHF; cdr3_nt: TGTGCCAGCAGTGATACGGGCAGAAATCAGCCCCAGCATTTT
v_call: TRBV2; d_call: NA; j_call: TRBJ1-5; clone_size: NA; cdr3_aa: CASSEKSGRGNQPQHF; cdr3_nt: TGTGCCAGCAGTGAGAAATCAGGGAGGGGCAATCAGCCCCAGCATTTT
v_call: TRBV5-1; d_call: TRBD2; j_call: TRBJ2-5; clone_size: NA; cdr3_aa: CASSLEKSGINQETQYF; cdr3_nt: TGCGCCAGCAGCTTGGAAAAGAGCGGGATAAACCAAGAGACCCAGTACTTC
v_call: TRBV7-8; d_call: NA; j_call: TRBJ2-7; clone_size: NA; cdr3_aa: CASSFSGRLSYEQYF; cdr3_nt: TGTGCCAGCAGCTTTTCAGGGCGTCTTTCCTACGAGCAGTACTTC
v_call: TRBV29-1; d_call: NA; j_call: TRBJ2-2; clone_size: NA; cdr3_aa: CSVVMVADGELFF; cdr3_nt: TGCAGCGTTGTTATGGTTGCGGACGGGGAGCTGTTTTTT
v_call: TRBV14; d_call: NA; j_call: TRBJ2-6; clone_size: NA; cdr3_aa: CASSQAGVWSSGANVLTF; cdr3_nt: TGTGCCAGCAGCCAAGCTGGGGTCTGGAGCTCTGGGGCCAACGTCCTGACTTTC
v_call: TRBV6-6; d_call: NA; j_call: TRBJ2-1; clone_size: NA; cdr3_aa: CASRSPGQGEGSEQFF; cdr3_nt: TGTGCCAGCAGGTCTCCGGGACAAGGGGAGGGGAGTGAGCAGTTCTTC
v_call: TRBV6-5; d_call: NA; j_call: TRBJ1-4; clone_size: NA; cdr3_aa: CASRGPANEKLFF; cdr3_nt: TGTGCCAGCAGGGGGCCGGCTAATGAAAAACTGTTTTTT
v_call: TRBV11-3; d_call: NA; j_call: TRBJ2-1; clone_size: NA; cdr3_aa: CASSLDSYNEQFF; cdr3_nt: TGTGCCAGCAGCTTGGACTCCTACAATGAGCAGTTCTTC
v_call: TRBV19; d_call: NA; j_call: TRBJ2-7; clone_size: NA; cdr3_aa: CASSIAGISYEQYF; cdr3_nt: TGTGCCAGTAGTATAGCGGGCATCTCCTACGAGCAGTACTTC